Listed below are T cell receptor beta chains from one sample, sequenced in a study of T cells after yellow fever vaccination. MiXCR, applied by TCRdb to the 5' RACE reads, yields one record per CDR3 protein. This sample has about 63,000 distinct CDR3 sequences, with roughly 7.4% found just once. This specimen consisted of CD8+ T cells sorted from PBMCs, obtained 15 days after the yellow fever booster vaccination. The receptors stem from a man aged 25 to 40 who received the YFV17D yellow fever vaccine. Each CDR3 is given with its conserved first and last residue. A D gene is named only where the DNA matches it firmly. Clone size is not always given. Where it is, it says once, few, many or a class for expanded clones.

d_gene | abundance | j_gene | v_gene | CDR3aa | CDR3nt
NA | few | TRBJ2-3 | TRBV11-3 | CASSPRQTDTQYF | TGTGCCAGCAGCCCACGACAGACAGATACGCAGTATTTT
TRBD2 | many | TRBJ2-1 | TRBV7-2 | CASSYIAGHPYNEQFF | TGTGCCAGCAGCTATATAGCGGGACATCCCTACAATGAGCAGTTCTTC
TRBD1 | many | TRBJ2-7 | TRBV2 | CASSVPGQAFYEQYF | TGTGCCAGCAGTGTCCCTGGACAGGCATTCTACGAGCAGTACTTC
TRBD1 | few | TRBJ2-7 | TRBV15 | CATSFGPGGQYF | TGTGCCACCAGCTTCGGACCAGGGGGGCAGTACTTC
TRBD2 | many | TRBJ2-1 | TRBV6-2/TRBV6-3 | CASIRLAGQSHYSYNEQFF | TGTGCCAGCATTCGACTAGCGGGACAGTCCCATTACTCCTACAATGAGCAGTTCTTC
NA | many | TRBJ2-7 | TRBV7-9 | CASSHHPYEQYF | TGTGCCAGCAGCCACCACCCCTACGAGCAGTACTTC
NA | many | TRBJ2-7 | TRBV7-8 | CASSLGGRSYEQYF | TGTGCCAGCAGCTTAGGGGGACGGTCCTACGAGCAGTACTTC
TRBD2 | many | TRBJ2-1 | TRBV6-5 | CASSYSSPGLGAEQFF | TGTGCCAGCAGTTACTCATCTCCGGGACTAGGAGCTGAGCAGTTCTTC
TRBD2 | many | TRBJ2-1 | TRBV6-5 | CASSLLAGTYNEQFF | TGTGCCAGCAGCCTACTAGCGGGTACATACAATGAGCAGTTCTTC
NA | many | TRBJ2-2 | TRBV9 | CASSVRGANTGELFF | TGTGCCAGCAGCGTGAGAGGGGCGAACACCGGGGAGCTGTTTTTT
NA | many | TRBJ2-1 | TRBV14 | CASSYTGNEQFF | TGTGCCAGCAGTTATACAGGGAATGAGCAGTTCTTC
TRBD2 | many | TRBJ2-1 | TRBV20-1 | CSARDLAGVYNEQFF | TGCAGTGCTAGAGATTTAGCGGGCGTCTACAATGAGCAGTTCTTC
NA | NA | TRBJ2-5 | TRBV27 | CASSPGIPGTQYF | TGTGCCAGCAGCCCCGGGATCCCGGGTACCCAGTACTTC
TRBD2 | many | TRBJ2-1 | TRBV20-1 | CSANLFAGELNNEQFF | TGCAGTGCAAACCTCTTCGCGGGAGAGCTGAACAATGAGCAGTTCTTC
TRBD1 | many | TRBJ2-2 | TRBV2 | CASRPGTGVNTGELFF | TGTGCCAGCAGGCCCGGGACAGGGGTGAACACCGGGGAGCTGTTTTTT
TRBD2 | many | TRBJ2-3 | TRBV5-5 | CASSPMEAGGGSDTQYF | TGTGCCAGCAGCCCGATGGAGGCGGGAGGAGGCTCAGATACGCAGTATTTT